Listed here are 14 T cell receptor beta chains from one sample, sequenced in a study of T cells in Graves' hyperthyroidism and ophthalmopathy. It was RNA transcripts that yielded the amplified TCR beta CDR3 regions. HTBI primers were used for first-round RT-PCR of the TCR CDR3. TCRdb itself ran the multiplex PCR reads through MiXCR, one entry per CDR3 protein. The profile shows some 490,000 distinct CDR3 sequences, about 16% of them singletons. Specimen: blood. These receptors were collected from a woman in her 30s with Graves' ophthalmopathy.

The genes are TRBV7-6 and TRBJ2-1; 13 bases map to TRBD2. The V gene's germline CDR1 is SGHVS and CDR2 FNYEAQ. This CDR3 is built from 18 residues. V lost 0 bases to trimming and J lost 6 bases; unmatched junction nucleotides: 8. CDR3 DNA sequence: TGTGCCAGCAGCTTAGCGCTTGGACTAGCGGGAGAGATCAATGAGCAGTTCTTC. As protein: CASSLALGLAGEINEQFF. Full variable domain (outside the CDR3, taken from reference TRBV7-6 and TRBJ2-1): GAGVSQSPRYKVTKRGQDVALRCDPISGHVSLYWYRQALGQGPEFLTYFNYEAQQDKSGLPNDRFSAERPEGSISTLTIQRTEQRDSAMYRCASSLALGLAGEINEQFFGPGTRLTVL.

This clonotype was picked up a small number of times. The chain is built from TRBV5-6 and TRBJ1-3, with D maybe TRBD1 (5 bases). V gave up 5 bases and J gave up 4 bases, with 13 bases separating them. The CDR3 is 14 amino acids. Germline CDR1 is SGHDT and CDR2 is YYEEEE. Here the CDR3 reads CASSLPGEGNTIYF. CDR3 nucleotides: TGTGCCAGCAGTCTGCCGGGGGAAGGAAACACCATATATTTT.

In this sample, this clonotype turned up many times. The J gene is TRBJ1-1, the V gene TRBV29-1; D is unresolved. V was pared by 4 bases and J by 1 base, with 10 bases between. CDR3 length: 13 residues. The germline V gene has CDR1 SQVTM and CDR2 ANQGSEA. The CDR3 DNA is TGCAGCGTTGTTGGGAGCGAGAACACTGAAGCTTTCTTT. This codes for CSVVGSENTEAFF.

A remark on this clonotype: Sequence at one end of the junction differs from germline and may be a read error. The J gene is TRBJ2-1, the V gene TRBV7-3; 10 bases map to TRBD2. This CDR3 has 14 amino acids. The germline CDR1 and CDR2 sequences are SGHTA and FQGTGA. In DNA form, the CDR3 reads TGTGCCAGCAACTTAGCGGGAGGCGGCAATGAGCAGTTCTTC. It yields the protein CASNLAGGGNEQFF.

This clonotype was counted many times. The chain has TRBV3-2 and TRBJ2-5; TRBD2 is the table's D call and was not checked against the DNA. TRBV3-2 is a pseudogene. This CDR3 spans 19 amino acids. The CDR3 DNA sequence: TGTGCCAGCAGCCAAGATGGCTCCGGGACTAGATGGTATCAGGAGACCCAGTACTTC. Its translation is CASSQDGSGTRWYQETQYF.

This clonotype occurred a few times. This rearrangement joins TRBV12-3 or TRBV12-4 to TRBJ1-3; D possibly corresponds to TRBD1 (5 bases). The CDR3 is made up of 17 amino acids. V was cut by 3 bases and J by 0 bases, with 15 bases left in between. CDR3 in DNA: TGTGCCAGCAGTTTGGGGCTGTCGGGATTCTCTGGAAACACCATATATTTT. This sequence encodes CASSLGLSGFSGNTIYF.

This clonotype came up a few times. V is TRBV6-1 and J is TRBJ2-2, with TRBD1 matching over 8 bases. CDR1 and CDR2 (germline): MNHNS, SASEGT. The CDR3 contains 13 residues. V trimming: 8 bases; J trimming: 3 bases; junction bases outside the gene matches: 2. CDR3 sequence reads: CASGTGDTGELFF. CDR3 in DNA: TGTGCCAGCGGGACAGGAGACACCGGGGAGCTGTTTTTT.

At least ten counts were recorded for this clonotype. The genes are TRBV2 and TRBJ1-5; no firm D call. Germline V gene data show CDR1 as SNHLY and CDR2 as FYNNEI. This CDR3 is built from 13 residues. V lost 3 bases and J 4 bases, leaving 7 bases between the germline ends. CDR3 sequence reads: CASSERTNQPQHF. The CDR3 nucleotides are TGTGCCAGCAGTGAGCGAACAAATCAGCCCCAGCATTTT. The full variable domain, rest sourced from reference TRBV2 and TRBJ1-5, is EPEVTQTPSHQVTQMGQEVILRCVPISNHLYFYWYRQILGQKVEFLVSFYNNEISEKSEIFDDQFSVERPDGSNFTLKIRSTKLEDSAMYFCASSERTNQPQHFGDGTRLSIL.

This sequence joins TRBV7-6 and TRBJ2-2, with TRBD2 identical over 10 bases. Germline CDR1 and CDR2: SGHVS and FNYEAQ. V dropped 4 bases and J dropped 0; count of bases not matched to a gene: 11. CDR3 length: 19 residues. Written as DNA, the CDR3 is TGTGCCAGCAGCTCATCCATACTAGCGGGGCCTTCGAACACCGGGGAGCTGTTTTTT. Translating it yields CASSSSILAGPSNTGELFF. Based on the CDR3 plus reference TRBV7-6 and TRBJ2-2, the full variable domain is GAGVSQSPRYKVTKRGQDVALRCDPISGHVSLYWYRQALGQGPEFLTYFNYEAQQDKSGLPNDRFSAERPEGSISTLTIQRTEQRDSAMYRCASSSSILAGPSNTGELFFGEGSRLTVL.

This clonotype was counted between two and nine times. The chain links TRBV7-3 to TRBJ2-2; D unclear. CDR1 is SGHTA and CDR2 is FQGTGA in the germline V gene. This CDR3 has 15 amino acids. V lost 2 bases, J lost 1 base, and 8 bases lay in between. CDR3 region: CASSLWGVNTGELFF. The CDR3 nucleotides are TGTGCCAGCAGCTTATGGGGTGTGAACACCGGGGAGCTGTTTTTT.

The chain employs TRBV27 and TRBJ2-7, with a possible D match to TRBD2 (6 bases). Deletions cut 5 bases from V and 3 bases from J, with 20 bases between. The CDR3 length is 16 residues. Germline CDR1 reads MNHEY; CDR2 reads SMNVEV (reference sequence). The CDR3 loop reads CASSPPRDSGVYEQYF. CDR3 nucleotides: TGTGCCAGCAGTCCCCCCCGGGACTCCGGAGTCTACGAGCAGTACTTC.

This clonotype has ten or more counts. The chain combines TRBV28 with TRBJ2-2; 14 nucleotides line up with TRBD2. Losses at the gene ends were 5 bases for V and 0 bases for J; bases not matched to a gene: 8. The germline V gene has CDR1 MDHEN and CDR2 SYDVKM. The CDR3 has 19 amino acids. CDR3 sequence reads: CASSPAGLAGGTNTGELFF. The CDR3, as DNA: TGTGCCAGCAGTCCCGCCGGACTAGCGGGAGGAACGAACACCGGGGAGCTGTTTTTT. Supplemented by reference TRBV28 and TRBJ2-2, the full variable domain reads DVKVTQSSRYLVKRTGEKVFLECVQDMDHENMFWYRQDPGLGLRLIYFSYDVKMKEKGDIPEGYSVSREKKERFSLILESASTNQTSMYLCASSPAGLAGGTNTGELFFGEGSRLTVL.

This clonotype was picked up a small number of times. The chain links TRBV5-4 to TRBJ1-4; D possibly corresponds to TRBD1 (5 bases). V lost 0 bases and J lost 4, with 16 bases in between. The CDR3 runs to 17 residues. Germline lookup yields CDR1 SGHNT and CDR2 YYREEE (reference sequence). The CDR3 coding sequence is TGTGCCAGCAGCTTGGGACTTGAAAAGGGACTTAATGAAAAACTGTTTTTT. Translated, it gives CASSLGLEKGLNEKLFF. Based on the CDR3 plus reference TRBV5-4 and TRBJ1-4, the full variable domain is ETGVTQSPTHLIKTRGQQVTLRCSSQSGHNTVSWYQQALGQGPQFIFQYYREEENGRGNFPPRFSGLQFPNYSSELNVNALELDDSALYLCASSLGLEKGLNEKLFFGSGTQLSVL.

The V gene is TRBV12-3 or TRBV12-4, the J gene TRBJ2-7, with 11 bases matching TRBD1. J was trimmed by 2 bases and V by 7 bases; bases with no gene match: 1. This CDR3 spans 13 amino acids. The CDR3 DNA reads TGTGCCAGCACGGGACAGGGGGCCTACGAGCAGTACTTC. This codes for CASTGQGAYEQYF.